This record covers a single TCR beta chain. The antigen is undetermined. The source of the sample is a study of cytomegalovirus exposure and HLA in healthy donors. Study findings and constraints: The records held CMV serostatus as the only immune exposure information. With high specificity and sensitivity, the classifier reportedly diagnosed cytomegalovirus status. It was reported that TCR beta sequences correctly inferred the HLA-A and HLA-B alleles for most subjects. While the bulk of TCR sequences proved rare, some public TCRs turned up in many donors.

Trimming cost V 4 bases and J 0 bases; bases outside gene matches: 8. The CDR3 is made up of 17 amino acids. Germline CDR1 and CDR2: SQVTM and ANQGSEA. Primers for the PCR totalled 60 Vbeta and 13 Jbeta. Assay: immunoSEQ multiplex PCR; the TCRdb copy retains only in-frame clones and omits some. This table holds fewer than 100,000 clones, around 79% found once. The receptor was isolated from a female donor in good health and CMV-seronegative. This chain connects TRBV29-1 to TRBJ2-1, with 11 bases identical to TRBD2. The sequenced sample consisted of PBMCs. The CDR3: CSVAGTSGAFSYNEQFF. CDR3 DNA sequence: TGCAGCGTTGCCGGGACTAGCGGAGCTTTCTCCTACAATGAGCAGTTCTTC.